This T cell receptor (beta chain) was found in a study of control samples from healthy donors and cancer patients (dated by TCRdb to about 2020). Note on this clone: The specificity of this receptor is unknown. Base qualities are not at hand, and no much larger clone is one base apart.

The library was obtained by the immunoSEQ multiplex PCR assay. TCRdb's version of the immuneACCESS table is confined to in-frame rearrangements and falls short of the full clone set. An unresolved V gene accounts for under half of the shortfall where checked; the remainder is of unknown origin. The sample includes approximately 60,000 clones, with 90% observed a single time. The ten largest clones capture about 1.2% of the sample. CDR1 and CDR2 are drawn from the germline V gene: SGHVS, FQNEAQ. The CDR3 measures 14 amino acids from cysteine to phenylalanine. The read is trimmed to its CDR3 DNA, 42 bases read in frame from base 1. Trimming takes 0 bases off V and 2 bases off J; junction bases not matched to a gene: 0.

Recombination linked TRBV7-8 to TRBJ1-2; TRBD1 matches 7 bases in the middle. The receptor was derived from a woman between 50 and 59 years old with colorectal cancer. The sample taken for sequencing was PBMCs. The nucleotides are TGTGCCAGCAGCTTAGCGACAGGGAACTATGGCTACACCTTC. Translated, it gives CASSLATGNYGYTF.